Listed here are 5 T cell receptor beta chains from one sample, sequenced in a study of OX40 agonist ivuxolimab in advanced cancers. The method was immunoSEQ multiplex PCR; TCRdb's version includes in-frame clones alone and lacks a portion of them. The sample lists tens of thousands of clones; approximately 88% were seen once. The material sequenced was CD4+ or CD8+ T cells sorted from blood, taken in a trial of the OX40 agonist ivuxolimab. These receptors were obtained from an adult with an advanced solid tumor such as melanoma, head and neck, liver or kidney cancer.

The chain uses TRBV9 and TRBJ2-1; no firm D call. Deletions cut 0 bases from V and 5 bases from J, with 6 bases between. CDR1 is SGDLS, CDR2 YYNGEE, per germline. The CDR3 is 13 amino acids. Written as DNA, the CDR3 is TGTGCCAGCAGCGTAGGATGGAACAATGAGCAGTTCTTC. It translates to CASSVGWNNEQFF. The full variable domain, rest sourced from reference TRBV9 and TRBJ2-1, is DSGVTQTPKHLITATGQRVTLRCSPRSGDLSVYWYQQSLDQGLQFLIQYYNGEERAKGNILERFSAQQFPDLHSELNLSSLELGDSALYFCASSVGWNNEQFFGPGTRLTVL.

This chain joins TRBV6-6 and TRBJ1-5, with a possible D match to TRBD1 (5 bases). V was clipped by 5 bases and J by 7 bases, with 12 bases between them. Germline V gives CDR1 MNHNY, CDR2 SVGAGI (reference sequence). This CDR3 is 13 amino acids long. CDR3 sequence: CASSTGRGQPQHF. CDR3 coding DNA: TGTGCCAGCAGTACGGGACGTGGGCAGCCCCAGCATTTT.

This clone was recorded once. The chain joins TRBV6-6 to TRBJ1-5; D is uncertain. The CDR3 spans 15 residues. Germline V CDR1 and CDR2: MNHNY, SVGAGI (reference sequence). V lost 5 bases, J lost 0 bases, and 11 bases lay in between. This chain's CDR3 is CASSTPVYSNQPQHF. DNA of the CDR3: TGTGCCAGCAGTACCCCAGTATATAGCAATCAGCCCCAGCATTTT.

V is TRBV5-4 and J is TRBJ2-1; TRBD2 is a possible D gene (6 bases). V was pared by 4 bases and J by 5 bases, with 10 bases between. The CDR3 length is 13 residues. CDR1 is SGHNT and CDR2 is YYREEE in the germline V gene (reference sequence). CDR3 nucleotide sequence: TGTGCCAGCAGCCCGGGACTTCACAATGAGCAGTTCTTC. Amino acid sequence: CASSPGLHNEQFF. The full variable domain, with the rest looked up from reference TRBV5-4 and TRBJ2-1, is ETGVTQSPTHLIKTRGQQVTLRCSSQSGHNTVSWYQQALGQGPQFIFQYYREEENGRGNFPPRFSGLQFPNYSSELNVNALELDDSALYLCASSPGLHNEQFFGPGTRLTVL.

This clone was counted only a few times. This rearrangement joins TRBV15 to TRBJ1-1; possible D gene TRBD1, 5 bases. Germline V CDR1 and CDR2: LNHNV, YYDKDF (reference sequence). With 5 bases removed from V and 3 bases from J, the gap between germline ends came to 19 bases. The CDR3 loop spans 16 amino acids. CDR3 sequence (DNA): TGTGCCACCAGCGACCCCCAGGGTGATAGACACACTGAAGCTTTCTTT. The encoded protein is CATSDPQGDRHTEAFF.